This entry lists 23 T cell receptor beta chains sequenced from one sample in a study of blood T cell repertoires in COVID-19. This table comes from immunoSEQ multiplex PCR, and its TCRdb copy is limited to in-frame clones, with some not included. The data contain about 500,000 clones, 75% to 90% of them seen just once; the ten biggest clones take up roughly 0.92%. Specimen: peripheral blood. The receptor set was obtained from a man between 18 and 35 years old with COVID-19, enrolled during active disease.

The gene calls are TRBV4-1 and TRBJ2-3, with 11 bases identical to TRBD1. V was pared by 3 bases and J by 3 bases, with 5 bases of the junction left unmatched. The CDR3 is 16 residues long. The germline CDR1 and CDR2 sequences are MGHRA and YSYEKL. CDR3 sequence: CASSQDGTGGTDTQYF. CDR3 in DNA: TGCGCCAGCAGCCAGGATGGGACAGGGGGTACAGATACGCAGTATTTT.

CDR3 in amino acids: CAATVRTSGKFTDTQYF. In DNA, the CDR3 is TGTGCAGCCACCGTCCGGACTAGCGGGAAATTCACAGATACGCAGTATTTT. The rearrangement joins TRBV5-4 to TRBJ2-3, with 12 bases matching TRBD2. Germline lookup yields CDR1 SGHNT and CDR2 YYREEE (reference sequence). This CDR3 is built from 17 residues.

This chain joins TRBV5-4 and TRBJ2-5, with TRBD2 matching 10 bases. The CDR3 has 16 amino acids. J gave up 4 bases and V 2 bases, and 8 bases lay outside the gene matches. Germline V CDR1 and CDR2: SGHNT, YYREEE (reference sequence). CDR3 DNA: TGTGCCAGCAGCTTAAAAGCGGGAGGGGGGGTAGAGACCCAGTACTTC. It encodes CASSLKAGGGVETQYF.

The chain uses TRBV5-6 and TRBJ2-1; the D gene is possibly TRBD2 (5 bases). From germline, CDR1 is SGHDT and CDR2 YYEEEE. This CDR3 is 16 amino acids long. V was cut by 0 bases and J by 6 bases, with 16 bases left in between. The DNA of the CDR3 is TGTGCCAGCAGCTTGGAACGGGGATTGTTCCTCAATGAGCAGTTCTTC. This gives the protein CASSLERGLFLNEQFF.

This chain links TRBV5-1 with TRBJ2-1, with D hard to call. The germline CDR1 and CDR2 sequences are SGHRS and YFSETQ. The CDR3 contains 13 residues. Trimming took off 1 base at V and 5 bases at J, with 7 bases between the two ends. CDR3 in amino acids: CASSLFQDNEQFF. CDR3 sequence (DNA): TGCGCCAGCAGCTTGTTTCAGGACAATGAGCAGTTCTTC.

The rearrangement joins TRBV30 to TRBJ2-3; 7 positions agree with TRBD2. Looked up from germline, CDR1 is GTSNPN and CDR2 is SVGIG (reference sequence). V trimming: 0 bases; J trimming: 0 bases; junction bases outside the gene matches: 3. This CDR3 has 15 amino acids. CDR3 DNA sequence: TGTGCCTGGAGTGTTAAGGGAGGGAGCACAGATACGCAGTATTTT. The encoded protein is CAWSVKGGSTDTQYF.

The V and J genes are TRBV6-4 and TRBJ1-2; D remains ambiguous. Germline lookup yields CDR1 MRHNA and CDR2 SNTAGT. The V end lost 0 bases, the J end lost 7 bases, and 12 bases lay between the germline ends. This CDR3 region has 14 residues. The CDR3 protein is CASSDSGGLIGYTF. The CDR3 nucleotides read TGTGCCAGCAGTGACTCAGGAGGGCTGATTGGCTACACCTTC.

This chain uses TRBV2 with TRBJ2-3, with D perhaps TRBD2 (7 bases). This CDR3 spans 16 amino acids. Germline loops: CDR1 SNHLY, CDR2 FYNNEI. Deletions cut 2 bases from V and 2 bases from J, with 14 bases between. CDR3 region: CASSELRGALTDTQYF. Written as DNA, the CDR3 is TGTGCCAGCAGTGAACTTCGGGGGGCCCTCACAGATACGCAGTATTTT.

This chain connects TRBV28 to TRBJ2-1, with 7 positions matching TRBD2. Germline lookup yields CDR1 MDHEN and CDR2 SYDVKM. The junction had 11 bases not matched to a gene; V was cut back by 3 bases and J by 0 bases. The CDR3 loop spans 18 amino acids. CDR3 residues: CASSFSREALDSYNEQFF. The CDR3 coding sequence is TGTGCCAGCAGTTTTTCCCGGGAGGCACTTGACTCCTACAATGAGCAGTTCTTC.

This chain uses TRBV18 with TRBJ2-7, with D possibly matching TRBD2 (6 bases). V dropped 3 bases and J dropped 2 bases, with 11 bases sitting between them. The CDR3 covers 14 residues. From germline, CDR1 is KGHSH and CDR2 LQKENI. In DNA form, the CDR3 reads TGTGCCAGCTCACCGGGACTGACCACCTACGAGCAGTACTTC. It codes for CASSPGLTTYEQYF.

The rearrangement links TRBV3-1 (or the pseudogene TRBV3-2) to TRBJ2-7; D might be TRBD1 (6 bases). This CDR3 spans 12 amino acids. The ends were cut back, 2 bases at V and 7 bases at J, with 9 bases in the middle. CDR1 and CDR2 from the germline V gene are LGHDT and YNNKEL (reference sequence). The CDR3 coding sequence is TGTGCCAGCAGCCAATACAGGGCTGAGCAGTACTTC. This translates into CASSQYRAEQYF.

This rearrangement joins TRBV6-9 to TRBJ2-7, with D possibly being TRBD1 (5 bases). Trimming pared 4 bases from V and 3 bases from J, leaving 7 bases between. The germline gives CDR1 MNHGY, CDR2 SVAAGI. CDR3 length: 12 amino acids. CDR3 sequence (DNA): TGTGCCAGCAGTTTGGGGCACTACGAGCAGTACTTC. Encoded protein: CASSLGHYEQYF.

CDR3 sequence (DNA): TGTGCCAGCAGCTTAGGGCCAGGGGAGACACATGGCTACACCTTC. Its translation: CASSLGPGETHGYTF. V usage is TRBV7-9 and J usage is TRBJ1-2; TRBD1 might be the D (6 bases). Trimming shortened V by 1 base and J by 6 bases, and 15 bases separated the two germline ends. The CDR3 consists of 15 residues. CDR1 and CDR2 (germline): SEHNR, FQNEAQ (reference sequence).

With respect to this clone: At one end, the junction sequence differs from germline, possibly due to a read error. Other nucleotide sequences from this sample produce the same CDR3. This chain links TRBV4-1 with TRBJ2-7, with D possibly TRBD1 on 6 matching bases. CDR3 length: 15 residues. Germline lookup yields CDR1 MGHRA and CDR2 YSYEKL. The CDR3 reads CASSQELGQFYEQYF. For the CDR3, the DNA is TGCGCCAGCAGCCAAGAACTCGGACAGTTCTACGAGCAATACTTC.

This clone has just one count. The genes are TRBV2 and TRBJ2-7; 9 nucleotides line up with TRBD1. The junction had 9 bases not matched to a gene; V was cut back by 6 bases and J by 6 bases. Looked up from germline, CDR1 is SNHLY and CDR2 is FYNNEI. The CDR3 extends over 14 amino acids. The CDR3 sequence: CASRMGQGGGEQYF. In nucleotides, the CDR3 is TGTGCCAGCAGGATGGGACAGGGCGGTGGCGAGCAGTACTTC.

The chain is built from TRBV5-4 and TRBJ2-5, with TRBD1 identical over 7 bases. This CDR3 contains 15 residues. J was trimmed by 1 base and V by 3 bases; bases with no gene match: 6. Germline V gives CDR1 SGHNT, CDR2 YYREEE (reference sequence). The CDR3 region has the DNA TGTGCCAGCAGCTCCCGCCGGGACAGCCAAGAGACCCAGTACTTC. This codes for CASSSRRDSQETQYF.

The chain employs TRBV4-2 and TRBJ2-7, with D perhaps TRBD1 (5 bases). V gave up 5 bases and J gave up 0 bases, with 14 bases separating them. Germline values: CDR1 LGHNA, CDR2 YNFKEQ. The CDR3 extends over 15 amino acids. In nucleotides, the CDR3 is TGTGCCAGCAGCGGGGCTGGCGTTAGCTCCTACGAGCAGTACTTC. This encodes CASSGAGVSSYEQYF.

This chain uses TRBV6-6 with TRBJ1-4; 8 bases are shared with TRBD1. The V gene end was trimmed by 4 bases and the J gene end by 0 bases; junction bases not matched to a gene: 4. This CDR3 spans 16 amino acids. Germline V CDR1 and CDR2: MNHNY, SVGAGI (reference sequence). The chain's CDR3 is CASSWTGSATNEKLFF. For the CDR3, the DNA is TGTGCCAGCAGTTGGACAGGGTCCGCAACTAATGAAAAACTGTTTTTT.

This clone was counted a few times. This chain links TRBV19 with TRBJ1-5; D perhaps matches TRBD1 (6 bases). Deletions cut 4 bases from V and 3 bases from J, with 7 bases between. Germline lookup yields CDR1 LNHDA and CDR2 SQIVND (reference sequence). The CDR3 is 13 amino acids. Written as DNA, the CDR3 is TGTGCCAGTAGTAACAGGGTCAATCAGCCCCAGCATTTT. This gives the protein CASSNRVNQPQHF. The variable domain in full, with the rest retrieved from reference TRBV19 and TRBJ1-5, is DGGITQSPKYLFRKEGQNVTLSCEQNLNHDAMYWYRQDPGQGLRLIYYSQIVNDFQKGDIAEGYSVSREKKESFPLTVTSAQKNPTAFYLCASSNRVNQPQHFGDGTRLSIL.

The genes are TRBV24-1 and TRBJ2-1; 7 positions match TRBD1. The CDR3 runs 16 residues. Germline V gene sequence: CDR1 KGHDR, CDR2 SFDVKD. V dropped 4 bases and J dropped 9; count of bases not matched to a gene: 14. The chain's CDR3 is CATSDVDRSRNGEQFF. CDR3 sequence (DNA): TGTGCCACCAGTGACGTGGACAGGTCGAGGAACGGTGAGCAGTTCTTC.

This sequence joins TRBV5-4 and TRBJ2-7, with 8 bases identical to TRBD1. CDR3 length equals 13 residues. CDR1 and CDR2 (germline): SGHNT, YYREEE (reference sequence). With V trimmed by 3 bases and J by 5 bases, 4 bases remained unmatched. DNA of the CDR3: TGTGCCAGCAGCTACCAGGGGGCGGACGAGCAGTACTTC. Protein product: CASSYQGADEQYF. Full variable domain (rest looked up from reference TRBV5-4 and TRBJ2-7): ETGVTQSPTHLIKTRGQQVTLRCSSQSGHNTVSWYQQALGQGPQFIFQYYREEENGRGNFPPRFSGLQFPNYSSELNVNALELDDSALYLCASSYQGADEQYFGPGTRLTVT.

The chain employs TRBV18 and TRBJ2-1, with TRBD2 matching 9 bases. CDR3 length: 15 residues. Germline trimming cut 2 bases from V and 7 bases from J; bases unmatched to any gene: 6. The V gene's germline CDR1 is KGHSH and CDR2 LQKENI. CDR3 bases: TGTGCCAGCTCACCAAGGATAGCGGGAGAAAATGAGCAGTTCTTC. It codes for CASSPRIAGENEQFF.

For the CDR3, the DNA is TGCGCCAGCACAAGGGACAGGGACTACGAGCAGTACTTC. The encoded protein is CASTRDRDYEQYF. The chain has TRBV5-1 and TRBJ2-7; 9 nucleotides agree with TRBD1. Germline lookup yields CDR1 SGHRS and CDR2 YFSETQ. The CDR3 is made up of 13 amino acids. Unmatched junction bases numbered 4, after V lost 6 bases and J lost 3 bases.